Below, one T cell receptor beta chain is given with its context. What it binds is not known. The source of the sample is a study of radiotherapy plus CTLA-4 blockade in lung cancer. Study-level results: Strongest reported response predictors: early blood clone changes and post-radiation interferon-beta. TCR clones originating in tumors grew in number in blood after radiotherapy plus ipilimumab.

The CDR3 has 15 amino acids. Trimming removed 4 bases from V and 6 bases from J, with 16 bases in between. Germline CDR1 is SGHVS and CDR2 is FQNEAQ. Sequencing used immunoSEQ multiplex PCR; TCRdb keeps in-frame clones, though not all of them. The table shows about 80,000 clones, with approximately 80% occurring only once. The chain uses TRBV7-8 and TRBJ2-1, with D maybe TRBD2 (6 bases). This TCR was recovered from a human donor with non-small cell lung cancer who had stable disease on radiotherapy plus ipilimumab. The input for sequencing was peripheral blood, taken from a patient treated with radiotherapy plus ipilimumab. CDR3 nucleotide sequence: TGTGCCAGCAGCTCCTATGCCGGGGGATCCAATGAGCAGTTCTTC. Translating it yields CASSSYAGGSNEQFF.